This T cell receptor (beta chain) was observed in a study of T cells in Graves' hyperthyroidism and ophthalmopathy (dated by TCRdb to between 2018 and 2021). Looking at the study overall: Peripheral blood samples were taken at initial diagnosis, before any treatment was given. TCR V-J signatures able to tell the groups apart were searched for in a discovery cohort of 100 patients, of whom about 40 had Graves' ophthalmopathy and 55 to 60 had stable Graves' hyperthyroidism. Prospective prediction of ophthalmopathy was tested in an independent validation cohort of approximately 19 hyperthyroidism patients and 15 to 17 patients who later progressed to ophthalmopathy. For training and testing, the roughly 97 patients in the discovery cohort were randomly divided in a 7:3 ratio. In addition, the study compared T-cell repertoires in thyroid tissue and in blood from roughly 6 Graves' hyperthyroidism patients. Once sampling was done, hyperthyroidism patients were given methimazole at a starting dose of 30 mg daily, whereas ophthalmopathy patients were given high-dose intravenous methylprednisolone. According to the paper, TCR Vbeta CDR3 sequencing was carried out on roughly 130 peripheral blood samples, which came from fewer than 50 ophthalmopathy, 80 or so hyperthyroidism and approximately 17 progressor patients.

What the authors observed across the whole study: During validation, the model predicted progression to ophthalmopathy a median of approximately 6.5 months ahead of onset, with roughly 65% sensitivity and 72.22% specificity. Blood samples also contained most of the expanded thyroid clonotypes (frequency above 0.001), which suggests that blood repertoires may reflect thyroid immune responses. No statistical method was used to set the sample size in advance, and investigators knew the group allocation. In cross-validation, a model built on a 13 V-J signature told ophthalmopathy apart from stable hyperthyroidism with 87.88% sensitivity and roughly 81% specificity, and in testing the same model reached 80%/75%.

Stable Graves' hyperthyroidism was defined as the absence of progression to ophthalmopathy over 18 months of follow-up. The hyperthyroidism patients were between 18 and 65 years old and newly diagnosed, with a disease duration of less than 2 months. Any patient with an uncontrolled infection, another autoimmune disease, pregnancy or lactation was excluded. Clinical symptoms, serum thyroxine and TRAb, thyroid ultrasound, and orbital computed tomography formed the basis for the diagnoses. PBMCs were separated from under 11 ml of fresh peripheral blood using Ficoll-Paque density gradient centrifugation. Trizol reagent was used to extract total RNA, and RNA quality was then checked on an Agilent 2100 Bioanalyzer. For CDR1 and CDR2, the germline V gene lists WSHSY and SAAADI. V is cut back by 6 bases and J by 3 bases, with 8 bases in the junction unmatched. Counted from cysteine to phenylalanine, this CDR3 has 15 amino acids. Just the 45-base CDR3 DNA is kept, in frame starting at base 1.

This clonotype occurred a few times. The clone's antigen remains unknown. One base away there is no much larger clone; base qualities are not given. The TCR beta CDR3 regions were amplified from RNA transcripts. The first round of RT-PCR for the TCR CDR3 was performed with the HTBI primer set and the Qiagen OneStep RT-PCR kit. Libraries were constructed in a second round of multiplex PCR, after which size selection and purification were performed. Sequencing of the libraries was done on an Illumina HiSeq2000 using paired-end 100 bp reads. The source study handled its data this way. SOAPnuke was used to process the raw data, removing reads that contained adapters or uncalled bases, had a mean Phred below 15, or lacked an exact match to the constant primer or identifier. High-quality paired reads were merged using COPE v1.2.5, and each unique nucleotide sequence was defined as a clonotype. Clonotypes were aligned to IMGT TRBV, TRBD and TRBJ reference segments using MiTCR v1.1. Only V-J combinations with frequency above 0.0001, covering approximately 99% of repertoires, were analysed. The TCS score was defined as F50 (clonal expansion) divided by E x V (chaos), with BLOSUM62-based TCRdist calculated between CDR3 peptides within each V-J. Welch's t-statistics and random forest reduced just over 500 V-J features to 13, which were used in a naive Bayes classifier (R e1071). TCRdb took the public reads, trimmed them with fastp at Q25, ran MiXCR for clone calling and kept in-frame beta chains. Duplicate CDR3 protein sequences are folded into a single record with the most common DNA and genes. The V and J calls follow TCRdb's processing rather than the paper's. This sample lists about 520,000 distinct CDR3 sequences; about a fifth were detected once. More than 25% of the sample belongs to the ten largest clones.

The V and J segments used are TRBV10-2 and TRBJ1-1, with 9 junctional bases fitting TRBD1. Sequencing was carried out using blood. The TCR originated in a man between 18 and 35 years old with Graves' hyperthyroidism. The DNA reads TGCGCCAGCAGGACAACAGGGGGCGGTGACACTGAAGCTTTCTTT. This gives the protein CASRTTGGGDTEAFF.